The 8 T cell receptor beta chains below all came from one sample that was sequenced in a study of monozygotic twins with inflammatory bowel disease. TCRdb reanalyzed the 5' RACE reads, giving one entry per CDR3 protein sequence and no DNA. This table holds more than 300,000 distinct CDR3 sequences. Input material: blood. The source of these receptors is a human donor with ulcerative colitis or Crohn's disease, or a healthy co-twin of an affected twin (not recorded which).

The chain has TRBV29-1 and TRBJ2-6; TCRdb returns TRBD2, unconfirmable since there is no DNA. Germline V gene lookup returns CDR1 SQVTM and CDR2 ANQGSEA. The CDR3 has 15 residues. CDR3 sequence reads: CSVETIGSGANVLTF.

The chain has TRBV20-1 and TRBJ1-5. CDR1 DFQATT and CDR2 SNEGSKA come from the germline V gene (reference sequence). The CDR3 loop spans 16 amino acids. The CDR3 sequence: CSTNPQGPFSNQPQHF.

The rearrangement links TRBV12-3 or TRBV12-4 to TRBJ1-1; TCRdb selects TRBD1, and the lack of DNA leaves this call unchecked. The CDR3 has 15 amino acids. The CDR3 region is CASSLTGTGGTEAFF.

This sequence joins TRBV7-2 and TRBJ1-4. Germline V gene sequence: CDR1 SGHTA, CDR2 FQGNSA. There are 15 residues in the CDR3. CDR3 loop: CASSLVGFDNEKLFF.

The chain carries TRBV29-1 and TRBJ2-1; TCRdb reports TRBD1, a call that lacks DNA to check it against. CDR1 SQVTM and CDR2 ANQGSEA come from the germline V gene. This CDR3 is 12 amino acids long. CDR3 loop: CSALKVDREQFF.

The chain joins TRBV19 to TRBJ2-5; the TCRdb D gene call, TRBD2, has no DNA to confirm it. The CDR3 extends over 14 amino acids. Germline CDR1 reads LNHDA; CDR2 reads SQIVND (reference sequence). CDR3 residues: CASRGSRVEETQYF.

The chain employs TRBV2 and TRBJ2-2; TCRdb reports TRBD2, a call that lacks DNA to check it against. The CDR3 is made up of 14 amino acids. Germline lookup yields CDR1 SNHLY and CDR2 FYNNEI. CDR3: CASSPRAGAGELFF.

The chain is built from TRBV28 and TRBJ2-1. CDR3 length: 17 residues. Germline V gives CDR1 MDHEN, CDR2 SYDVKM. This CDR3 reads CASTLYAVDPSYNEQFF.